This T cell receptor (beta chain) was retrieved from a study of shared clonotypes between healthy human individuals. Turning to the study itself: The cohort comprised a couple of women and a few men. Their ages spanned 18 to 49 years. Three plates each covered CD4 naive and memory; CD8 naive two, CD8 memory one.

Naive CD8 populations comprised CD45RO-negative cells positively selected for CCR7, excluding terminally differentiated effector memory CD45RA+ cells. Once extracted for a subset, genomic DNA was divided evenly among several immunoSEQ plates. Produced via immunoSEQ multiplex PCR; TCRdb's table is partial and in-frame only. The sample has over 2,000,000 clones; about 94% are singletons. Points from the study as a whole: Though the depth was large, rarefaction showed that sorted-subset sequencing was incomplete.

This clone appeared a single time. The antigen remains unidentified. V lost 3 bases and J lost 0, with 15 bases in between. The germline CDR1 and CDR2 sequences are ENHRY and SYGVKD. This CDR3 is built from 17 residues. This clonotype was sampled from a man aged 18 to 29 in good health. Some clones in this sample may be carry-over from other donors' samples. Sequencing input: naive CD8+ T cells from PBMCs. This chain joins TRBV10-3 and TRBJ2-1; possibly TRBD2 for D (6 bases). The CDR3 reads CAISDPGTPSSYNEQFF. The CDR3 DNA follows: TGTGCCATCAGTGACCCCGGGACTCCGAGCTCCTACAATGAGCAGTTCTTC.